The T cell receptor (beta chain) under discussion was sequenced for a study of blood T cells in healthy people across ages. Trimming removed 5 bases from V and 5 bases from J; junction bases left unmatched: 3. CDR1 is DFQATT and CDR2 is SNEGSKA in the germline V gene (reference sequence). The CDR3 contains 12 residues. This clonotype was seen a handful of times. As yet, its antigen is unknown. General study findings and limits: In the absence of known donor CMV status, changes in expanded clonotypes were possibly confounded.

Next came a second PCR, run for roughly 6 to 11 cycles, which used a sample-barcoded 5' primer along with a J-beta primer mix. MiXCR, applied by TCRdb to the 5' RACE reads, yields one record per CDR3 protein. The sample has approximately 800,000 distinct CDR3 sequences, about a quarter seen once; the top ten hold about 3%. In addition, the sample was reused for a study of T cells of mothers and their children. That study reports: TCR recombination output is shaped by thymic selection similarly in related and unrelated pairs. Related mother-child pairs shared marginally more repertoire than unrelated pairs, though not significantly.

The TCR sequence derives from a boy younger than 18 in good health. The sequencing input was blood. The chain is built from TRBV20-1 and TRBJ1-1; 9 bases are shared with TRBD1. The CDR3 nucleotides read TGCAGTGCTCGGGACAGGGTTACTGAAGCTTTCTTT. It specifies CSARDRVTEAFF.